These T cell receptor beta chains were read from a single sample in a study of shared clonotypes between healthy human individuals. The table came from immunoSEQ multiplex PCR; TCRdb's copy has only in-frame clones and leaves some out. Here the sample spans some 2,500,000 clones, 80% to 95% being singletons. Sequencing input: naive CD4+ T cells from PBMCs. All receptors come from a man younger than 35 in good health. Some clones in this sample may be carry-over from other donors' samples. Both conserved end residues are part of each CDR3. The order of the fields is V gene, D gene, J gene, clone size, CDR3 protein, CDR3 DNA. D genes are given only for firm matches. Only part of the rows carry a size: once, few, many, or a class if the clone is expanded.

TRBV28	-	TRBJ1-1	-	CASSLRRGTEAFF	TGTGCCAGCAGTTTACGGAGGGGCACTGAAGCTTTCTTT
TRBV25-1	-	TRBJ1-1	once	CASREAVGNTEAFF	TGTGCCAGCAGAGAAGCGGTGGGTAACACTGAAGCTTTCTTT
TRBV9	-	TRBJ2-7	-	CASSGAGTSYEQYF	TGTGCCAGCAGCGGGGCGGGGACTTCCTACGAGCAGTACTTC
TRBV25-1	TRBD2	TRBJ2-7	-	CASHPRLAGVNEQYF	TGTGCCAGCCACCCCCGACTAGCGGGAGTCAACGAGCAGTACTTC
TRBV2	-	TRBJ1-5	-	CASSEMGGTGGQPQHF	TGTGCCAGCAGTGAAATGGGAGGAACCGGGGGTCAGCCCCAGCATTTT
TRBV6-1	-	TRBJ1-4	-	CASSGFGGWGEKLFF	TGTGCCAGCAGTGGTTTCGGGGGCTGGGGTGAAAAACTGTTTTTT
TRBV28	-	TRBJ1-5	few	CASEGSQVQPQHF	TGTGCCAGCGAAGGCAGCCAGGTTCAGCCCCAGCATTTT
TRBV5-1	TRBD1	TRBJ1-1	-	CASSNRTGPTEAFF	TGCGCCAGCAGCAACCGGACAGGGCCCACTGAAGCTTTCTTT
TRBV18	-	TRBJ2-5	-	CASSPLAGSETQYF	TGTGCCAGCTCACCTCTCGCAGGGTCAGAGACCCAGTACTTC
TRBV11-2	TRBD1	TRBJ1-2	once	CASSGTTGGYYGYTF	TGTGCCAGCAGCGGAACGACAGGGGGTTACTATGGCTACACCTTC
TRBV2	-	TRBJ2-1	-	CASKAYNEQFF	TGTGCCAGCAAAGCTTACAATGAGCAGTTCTTC
TRBV19	-	TRBJ2-7	-	CASSTRTETYEQYF	TGTGCCAGTAGTACTCGGACAGAGACCTACGAGCAGTACTTC
TRBV7-3	-	TRBJ2-7	-	CASSSSGGNDEQYF	TGTGCCAGCAGCTCCTCCGGGGGCAACGACGAGCAGTACTTC
TRBV7-3	-	TRBJ2-2	-	CASSRRTGLGTGELFF	TGTGCCAGCAGCCGTAGGACGGGACTGGGAACCGGGGAGCTGTTTTTT
TRBV6-5	TRBD1	TRBJ2-1	few	CASSKPGTGINEQFF	TGTGCCAGCAGTAAACCCGGGACAGGGATCAATGAGCAGTTCTTC
TRBV28	TRBD1	TRBJ1-5	-	CASSFPGQGDNQPQHF	TGTGCCAGCAGTTTTCCGGGACAGGGGGACAATCAGCCCCAGCATTTT
TRBV2	-	TRBJ1-3	-	CASRAGLSGNTIYF	TGTGCCAGCAGGGCTGGGCTCTCTGGAAACACCATATATTTT
TRBV11-2	-	TRBJ1-3	-	CASAWRRATGNTIYF	TGTGCCAGCGCATGGAGGCGGGCCACTGGAAACACCATATATTTT
TRBV4-1	-	TRBJ2-1	-	CASSQGASEYNEQFF	TGCGCCAGCAGCCAAGGTGCTAGCGAGTACAATGAGCAGTTCTTC
TRBV7-7	-	TRBJ2-1	-	CASSLDYARRGEQFF	TGTGCCAGCAGCTTAGACTACGCCCGACGCGGTGAGCAGTTCTTC
TRBV7-9	TRBD2	TRBJ2-7	-	CASSLSAGLGQYF	TGTGCCAGCAGCCTCTCAGCGGGATTGGGGCAGTACTTC
TRBV5-4	TRBD1	TRBJ2-2	-	CASSLQGAPVTGELFF	TGTGCCAGCAGCTTACAGGGGGCGCCTGTCACCGGGGAGCTGTTTTTT
TRBV18	TRBD1	TRBJ2-6	-	CASSPQGAELGANVLTF	TGTGCCAGCTCACCCCAGGGGGCGGAACTCGGGGCCAACGTCCTGACTTTC
TRBV6-5	-	TRBJ1-1	-	CASSYRDAEAFF	TGTGCCAGCAGTTACAGGGACGCTGAAGCTTTCTTT
TRBV28	-	TRBJ2-7	-	CASSSRPVYEQYF	TGTGCCAGCAGTTCCCGACCCGTCTACGAGCAGTACTTC
TRBV28	-	TRBJ1-2	-	CASRRGLPSAYGYTF	TGTGCCAGCAGGCGAGGGCTTCCATCCGCCTATGGCTACACCTTC
TRBV11-1	-	TRBJ2-7	-	CASSLSGTSSYEQYF	TGTGCCAGCAGCTTATCCGGGACTTCCTCCTACGAGCAGTACTTC
TRBV9	-	TRBJ2-7	-	CASSVGTHSYEQYF	TGTGCCAGCAGCGTTGGGACGCATTCCTACGAGCAGTACTTC
TRBV7-9	-	TRBJ2-5	-	CASSLGGTGPETQYF	TGTGCCAGCAGCTTAGGAGGAACAGGGCCAGAGACCCAGTACTTC
TRBV7-8	TRBD2	TRBJ2-1	-	CASRPAGEAEQFF	TGTGCCAGCAGGCCAGCGGGAGAGGCTGAGCAGTTCTTC
TRBV4-1	-	TRBJ1-3	-	CASSHPGGEPNTIYF	TGCGCCAGCAGCCACCCCGGAGGGGAACCCAACACCATATATTTT
TRBV7-2	-	TRBJ1-2	once	CASSLASGNYGYTF	TGTGCCAGCAGCTTAGCCTCAGGGAACTATGGCTACACCTTC
TRBV2	-	TRBJ2-5	-	CASSDPETQYF	TGTGCCAGCAGTGACCCGGAGACCCAGTACTTC
TRBV5-1	TRBD1	TRBJ1-2	-	CASSLTGDNYGYTF	TGCGCCAGCAGCTTAACAGGGGACAACTATGGCTACACCTTC
TRBV28	TRBD2	TRBJ2-7	-	CASTRVAGVGEQYF	TGTGCCAGCACTCGTGTAGCGGGTGTGGGAGAGCAGTACTTC
TRBV6-1	-	TRBJ2-5	-	CASRQGGLETQYF	TGTGCCAGTCGTCAGGGGGGTTTGGAGACCCAGTACTTC
TRBV28	-	TRBJ2-5	-	CASSGGRETQYF	TGTGCCAGCAGTGGTGGTCGAGAGACCCAGTACTTC